This T cell receptor beta chain was sequenced for a study of CD8 T cells in Susac syndrome. The CDR3 is 18 amino acids. CDR1 and CDR2 (germline): MDHEN, SYDVKM. J lost 0 bases, V lost 5 bases, and 7 bases had no gene match. RNA in amounts of roughly 0.45 to 1 ug was reverse transcribed with random hexamers. TCRdb itself ran the immunoSEQ multiplex PCR reads through MiXCR, one entry per CDR3 protein. Of approximately 190,000 distinct CDR3 sequences listed, 90% to 97% are singletons. The sequenced sample was CD4+ T cells from PBMCs. The chain employs TRBV28 and TRBJ2-1; TRBD2 matches at 13 bases. This TCR came from a human donor with Susac syndrome. As DNA, the CDR3 is TGTGCCAGCAGTCGCCTTGGACTAGCGGGGGACTCCTACAATGAGCAGTTCTTC. It translates to CASSRLGLAGDSYNEQFF.